These T cell receptor beta chains were read from a single sample in a study of cytomegalovirus exposure and HLA in healthy donors. Produced via immunoSEQ multiplex PCR; TCRdb's table is partial and in-frame only. The sample records 200,000 or so clones, about 90% being singletons. Sequenced sample: PBMCs. These receptors all come from a girl under three years old in good health and CMV-seronegative. Both conserved end residues are part of each CDR3. A D gene is named only where the DNA matches it firmly. Size values are once, few and many counts, or a class for expanded clones, and some rows have none.

j_call | v_call | d_call | clone_size | cdr3_aa | cdr3_nt
TRBJ2-3 | TRBV2 | TRBD2 | NA | CASIELAVRTDTQYF | TGTGCCAGCATAGAACTAGCGGTCCGCACAGATACGCAGTATTTT
TRBJ2-7 | TRBV5-3 | NA | NA | CARSLVFPEGATQYF | TGTGCCAGAAGCTTGGTGTTCCCCGAAGGGGCGACGCAGTACTTC
TRBJ1-5 | TRBV19 | TRBD1 | NA | CASSILTGTGGTGNQPQHF | TGTGCCAGTAGTATCCTAACAGGGACAGGAGGTACTGGCAATCAGCCCCAGCATTTT
TRBJ1-2 | TRBV6-1 | TRBD1 | once | CASRRGGTDYGYTF | TGTGCCAGCAGAAGAGGGGGGACAGACTATGGCTACACCTTC
TRBJ2-1 | TRBV14 | TRBD1 | NA | CASSQVLGGLYNEQFF | TGTGCCAGCAGCCAAGTATTAGGGGGCCTTTACAATGAGCAGTTCTTC
TRBJ2-5 | TRBV5-1 | TRBD1 | NA | CASSFGRHRGKISVQETQYF | TGCGCCAGCAGCTTCGGGAGACACAGGGGGAAGATCAGTGTACAAGAGACCCAGTACTTC
TRBJ2-5 | TRBV5-6 | TRBD2 | few | CASGTSGIETQYF | TGTGCCAGCGGGACTAGCGGGATTGAGACCCAGTACTTC
TRBJ2-5 | TRBV7-9 | NA | NA | CASSLVAGPPETQYF | TGTGCCAGCAGCTTAGTCGCGGGGCCCCCAGAGACCCAGTACTTC
TRBJ2-2 | TRBV5-6 | NA | NA | CASRRAGELFF | TGTGCCAGCAGGCGTGCCGGGGAGCTGTTTTTT
TRBJ2-5 | TRBV18 | NA | NA | CASSPPGGGGQETQYF | TGTGCCAGCTCACCACCGGGAGGGGGTGGTCAAGAGACCCAGTACTTC
TRBJ2-1 | TRBV6-1 | NA | NA | CASSEGHYNEQFF | TGTGCCAGCAGTGAGGGACACTACAATGAGCAGTTCTTC
TRBJ1-1 | TRBV28 | NA | NA | CASTQGPVTEAFF | TGTGCCAGCACTCAGGGGCCCGTCACTGAAGCTTTCTTT
TRBJ2-7 | TRBV6-1 | TRBD1 | few | CASCERTGHDEQYF | TGTGCCAGCTGCGAGAGGACAGGGCATGACGAGCAGTACTTC
TRBJ2-5 | TRBV7-2 | NA | NA | CASSLATHKETQYF | TGTGCCAGCAGCTTAGCCACACACAAAGAGACCCAGTACTTC
TRBJ2-2 | TRBV7-3 | TRBD2 | NA | CASSLNPGLAGVGTGELFF | TGTGCCAGCAGCTTAAATCCGGGACTAGCGGGAGTGGGTACCGGGGAGCTGTTTTTT
TRBJ2-7 | TRBV25-1 | NA | NA | CASSGREQYF | TGTGCCAGCAGTGGTCGTGAGCAGTACTTC
TRBJ2-1 | TRBV5-6 | TRBD1 | NA | CASSLVGTGRIRFF | TGTGCCAGCAGCTTGGTGGGGACAGGGCGGATTCGGTTCTTC
TRBJ2-7 | TRBV9 | NA | NA | CASSVDPPGYEQYF | TGTGCCAGCAGCGTAGACCCCCCGGGCTACGAGCAGTACTTC
TRBJ2-5 | TRBV7-9 | NA | once | CASSLQFQETQYF | TGTGCCAGCAGCTTGCAGTTCCAAGAGACCCAGTACTTC
TRBJ2-2 | TRBV7-9 | NA | NA | CASSQRYGTGELFF | TGTGCCAGCAGCCAGCGGTATGGCACCGGGGAGCTGTTTTTT
TRBJ1-2 | TRBV5-6 | TRBD1 | NA | CASSLRGQSYGYTF | TGTGCCAGCAGCTTGCGGGGACAGTCCTATGGCTACACCTTC
TRBJ2-2 | TRBV5-6 | NA | NA | CASSRQVGTGELFF | TGTGCCAGCAGCCGACAGGTTGGCACCGGGGAGCTGTTTTTT
TRBJ2-5 | TRBV27 | TRBD2 | NA | CASLDISGSQETQYF | TGTGCCAGCCTAGACATTAGCGGGAGCCAAGAGACCCAGTACTTC
TRBJ2-7 | TRBV4-3 | TRBD2 | NA | CASSHSLGTSGSSYEQYF | TGCGCCAGCAGCCATTCCCTTGGGACTAGCGGATCCTCCTACGAGCAGTACTTC
TRBJ2-2 | TRBV5-1 | NA | NA | CASSLVETGELFF | TGCGCCAGCAGCTTGGTGGAGACCGGGGAGCTGTTTTTT
TRBJ2-5 | TRBV30 | NA | NA | CAWSVLPGGETQYF | TGTGCCTGGAGTGTACTCCCGGGTGGGGAGACCCAGTACTTC
TRBJ2-1 | TRBV27 | TRBD1 | NA | CASSLGQGALKYNEQFF | TGTGCCAGCAGTTTAGGACAGGGGGCACTTAAGTACAATGAGCAGTTCTTC
TRBJ2-3 | TRBV4-1 | TRBD2 | few | CASSQGLSGSTDTQYF | TGCGCCAGCAGCCAAGGTCTTAGCGGGAGCACAGATACGCAGTATTTT
TRBJ1-2 | TRBV27 | NA | NA | CASSSGPNRVHGYTF | TGTGCCAGCAGTTCGGGACCAAACAGGGTTCATGGCTACACCTTC
TRBJ2-3 | TRBV18 | NA | NA | CASSPRGTDTQYF | TGTGCCAGCTCGCCGAGGGGCACAGATACGCAGTATTTT
TRBJ2-7 | TRBV6-1 | NA | NA | CASSAFYEQYF | TGTGCCAGCAGTGCCTTTTACGAGCAGTACTTC
TRBJ1-4 | TRBV27 | NA | NA | CASSPRPDSREKLFF | TGTGCCAGCAGTCCCCGACCTGACAGCCGTGAAAAACTGTTTTTT
TRBJ2-7 | TRBV10-3 | TRBD2 | NA | CATFSGGASEQYF | TGTGCCACATTCAGCGGGGGGGCCTCGGAGCAGTACTTC
TRBJ2-4 | TRBV27 | NA | NA | CASSLRQGDYIQYF | TGTGCCAGCAGTTTAAGGCAGGGGGACTACATTCAGTACTTC
TRBJ2-7 | TRBV29-1 | TRBD1 | NA | CSVRTGLRYEQYF | TGCAGCGTGCGGACAGGGTTACGGTACGAGCAGTACTTC
TRBJ1-3 | TRBV6-5 | NA | NA | CASSYGGKGNTIYF | TGTGCCAGCAGTTACGGGGGGAAAGGAAACACCATATATTTT
TRBJ1-1 | TRBV9 | NA | NA | CASSGWDKTEAFF | TGTGCCAGCAGCGGCTGGGACAAAACTGAAGCTTTCTTT